This TCR beta chain was captured by sequencing in a study of shared clonotypes between healthy human individuals. Study information: Per-donor plates numbered three CD4 naive, three CD4 memory, two CD8 naive and one CD8 memory.

With regard to this clone: What it binds is unknown.

Some clones are missing from TCRdb's copy, which holds only in-frame ones; the method was immunoSEQ multiplex PCR. The table includes over 2 million clones, about 90% detected once. General observations from the study: Sequencing depth was expected to affect clonotype sharing among donors. Shared clonotypes across all four donors exceeded non-shared ones in generation probability. A few donors shared approximately 5% of their naive CD4 clonotypes.

The CDR3 is made up of 15 amino acids. V lost 5 bases, J lost 7 bases, and 8 bases stayed unmatched. The germline CDR1 and CDR2 sequences are SGHTA and FQGTGA. The V gene is TRBV7-3, the J gene TRBJ2-1; TRBD2 matches 10 bases. The sample taken for sequencing was naive CD4+ T cells from PBMCs. The subset denotes: CD45RA+ positively selected. This TCR was recovered from a man aged 18 to 30 in good health. Some clones in this sample may be carry-over from other donors' samples. DNA of the CDR3: TGTGCCAGCAGCCCCAGCGGGGGGGGTGCAAATGAGCAGTTCTTC. It is translated as CASSPSGGGANEQFF.